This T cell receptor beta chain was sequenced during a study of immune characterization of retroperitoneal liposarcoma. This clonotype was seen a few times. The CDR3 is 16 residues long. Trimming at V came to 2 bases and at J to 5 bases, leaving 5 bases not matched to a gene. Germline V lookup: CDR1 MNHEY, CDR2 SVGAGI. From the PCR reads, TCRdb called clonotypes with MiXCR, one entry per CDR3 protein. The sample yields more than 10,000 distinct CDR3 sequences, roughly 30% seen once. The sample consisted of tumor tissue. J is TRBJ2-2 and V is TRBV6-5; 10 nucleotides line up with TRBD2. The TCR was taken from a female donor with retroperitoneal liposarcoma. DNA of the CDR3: TGTGCCAGCAGTTACGCTAGCGGGGGTCAAACCGGGGAGCTGTTTTTT. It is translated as CASSYASGGQTGELFF.